This TCR beta chain is drawn from a study of T-cell memory formation after mild COVID-19. Study-level results: The appearance of some responding clones in pre-infection memory suggested that cross-reactive memory joined. Among contracting clones, CD4+ were mainly CM/EM and CD8+ enriched in EMRA. Clones from the second wave (peaking day 37) had unconfirmed SARS-CoV-2 specificity.

The CDR3 is 21 amino acids. Germline V gene lookup returns CDR1 SEHNR and CDR2 FQNEAQ (reference sequence). Trimming cost V 5 bases and J 1 base, with 27 bases left between them. Regarding this clonotype: Its antigen is unidentified.

The 5'RACE method, run with constant-segment primers, produced TCR alpha and TCR beta cDNA libraries (carrying sample barcodes and UMIs). TCRdb re-derived calls from the 5' RACE reads in MiXCR, one entry per CDR3 protein. The sample includes roughly 600,000 distinct CDR3 sequences, roughly 18% of them seen just once. This rearrangement joins TRBV7-9 to TRBJ2-6; maybe TRBD2 (6 bases). Sequenced sample: PBMCs or a T cell subset sorted from them (not recorded which). This TCR was recovered from an adult woman who had mild COVID-19 (a few samples of this study predate the infection). Cell type and time point are not known. The CDR3 here is CASSTGPGRAGRSSGANVLTF. The CDR3 DNA is TGTGCCAGCAGCACAGGCCCGGGGAGAGCGGGTCGATCGTCTGGGGCCAACGTCCTGACTTTC.